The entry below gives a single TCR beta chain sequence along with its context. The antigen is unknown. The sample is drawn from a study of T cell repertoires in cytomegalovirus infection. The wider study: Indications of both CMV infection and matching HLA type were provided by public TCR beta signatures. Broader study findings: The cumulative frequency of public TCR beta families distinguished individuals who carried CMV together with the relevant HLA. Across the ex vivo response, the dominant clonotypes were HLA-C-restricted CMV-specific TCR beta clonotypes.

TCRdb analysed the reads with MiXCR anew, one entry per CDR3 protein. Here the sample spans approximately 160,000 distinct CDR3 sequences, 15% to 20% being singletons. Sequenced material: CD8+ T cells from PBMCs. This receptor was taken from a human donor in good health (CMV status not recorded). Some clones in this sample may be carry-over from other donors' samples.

CDR3 amino acids: CASNYYGYTF. In DNA, the CDR3 is TGTGCCAGTAACTACTATGGCTACACCTTC. This chain uses TRBV19 with TRBJ1-2; D uncertain. V was clipped by 7 bases and J by 3 bases, with 3 bases between them. The germline gives CDR1 LNHDA, CDR2 SQIVND (reference sequence). The CDR3 loop spans 10 amino acids.